These 23 T cell receptor beta chains came from one sample sequenced in a study of PD-1 blockade in classical Hodgkin lymphoma. Time point denoted: cycle 4 day 1 (C4D1), after more than 5 weeks of nivolumab. Each patient experienced a relapse that followed autologous stem cell transplantation, and brentuximab vedotin exposure varied. Magnetic negative selection was used to purify CD4+ T cells from thawed PBMCs. TCRdb keeps only in-frame clones here, not all; method: immunoSEQ multiplex PCR. The profile shows 20,000 to 25,000 clones, approximately 68% of them singletons. The starting material was CD4+ T cells from blood, obtained before the fourth cycle of nivolumab. Receptors originate from a human donor with classical Hodgkin lymphoma.

V and J are TRBV11-1 and TRBJ2-3; 13 bases align to TRBD2. The CDR3 contains 15 residues. J was trimmed by 5 bases and V by 5 bases; bases with no gene match: 4. Germline V lookup: CDR1 SGHAT, CDR2 FQDESV (reference sequence). The CDR3: CASSTTSGGLDTQYF. CDR3 coding DNA: TGTGCCAGCAGCACGACTAGCGGGGGGTTAGATACGCAGTATTTT.

The chain is built from TRBV9 and TRBJ2-5, with TRBD2 as a possible D gene (6 bases). The CDR3 has 12 residues. V was trimmed by 2 bases and J by 5 bases, leaving 7 bases between them. The germline CDR1 and CDR2 sequences are SGDLS and YYNGEE. The CDR3 DNA follows: TGTGCCAGCAGCGTGGACTATGAGACCCAGTACTTC. This gives the protein CASSVDYETQYF.

The V gene is TRBV5-6, the J gene TRBJ2-1; the D is unclear. Per the germline V gene, CDR1 is SGHDT and CDR2 is YYEEEE. The V gene lost 5 bases and the J gene lost 10 bases, with 16 bases spanning the gap. The CDR3 extends over 13 amino acids. CDR3 nucleotides: TGTGCCAGCAGTACGGACGGCTACGGCGAGCAGTTCTTC. Its protein is CASSTDGYGEQFF.

This clone was counted between two and nine times. The gene calls are TRBV7-2 and TRBJ2-7; no clear D. Trimming shortened V by 3 bases and J by 4 bases, and 7 bases separated the two germline ends. The CDR3 length is 12 residues. CDR1 SGHTA and CDR2 FQGNSA come from the germline V gene. CDR3 DNA: TGTGCCAGCAGCTTCGGACCGTACGAGCAGTACTTC. Translated, it gives CASSFGPYEQYF. Drawing the rest from reference TRBV7-2 and TRBJ2-7, the complete variable domain is GAGVSQSPSNKVTEKGKDVELRCDPISGHTALYWYRQSLGQGLEFLIYFQGNSAPDKSGLPSDRFSAERTGGSVSTLTIQRTQQEDSAVYLCASSFGPYEQYFGPGTRLTVT.

The chain combines TRBV7-2 with TRBJ2-3; D is undetermined. This CDR3 has 13 residues. CDR1 and CDR2 from the germline V gene are SGHTA and FQGNSA. V dropped 2 bases and J dropped 4 bases, with 7 bases sitting between them. CDR3: CASSLNSADTQYF. DNA for the CDR3: TGTGCCAGCAGCTTAAACTCGGCAGATACGCAGTATTTT.

The V and J genes are TRBV27 and TRBJ1-1, with TRBD1 matching over 8 bases. The ends lost 5 bases at V and 0 bases at J; junction bases unmatched: 8. The CDR3 length is 16 residues. Per the germline V gene, CDR1 is MNHEY and CDR2 is SMNVEV (reference sequence). CDR3 in amino acids: CASSTLGQGMNTEAFF. CDR3 coding DNA: TGTGCCAGCAGTACCCTTGGACAGGGCATGAACACTGAAGCTTTCTTT.

The rearrangement joins TRBV28 to TRBJ2-2, with a possible D match to TRBD2 (5 bases). V was trimmed by 3 bases and J by 4 bases, leaving 18 bases between them. CDR1 and CDR2 (germline): MDHEN, SYDVKM. The CDR3 has 17 residues. The CDR3 DNA is TGTGCCAGCAGTTTTATTCAACGGGCTAGCCGCACCGGGGAGCTGTTTTTT. Translating gives CASSFIQRASRTGELFF.

The V call is TRBV2, the J call TRBJ1-4; perhaps TRBD1 as D (5 bases). This CDR3 contains 14 residues. Germline-derived CDR1 and CDR2 are SNHLY and FYNNEI. Deletions cut 6 bases from V and 8 bases from J, with 16 bases between. CDR3 nucleotide sequence: TGTGCCAGCAGCTCCGGGACGATGCCCGAAAAACTGTTTTTT. This codes for CASSSGTMPEKLFF.

The chain employs TRBV30 and TRBJ1-1; D is uncertain. V was pared by 4 bases and J by 0 bases, with 9 bases between. The CDR3 runs 13 residues. Germline V gives CDR1 GTSNPN, CDR2 SVGIG (reference sequence). The CDR3 DNA sequence: TGTGCCTGGAATAAGGGCATGAACACTGAAGCTTTCTTT. Translating it yields CAWNKGMNTEAFF. The variable domain in full, completed from reference TRBV30 and TRBJ1-1, reads SQTIHQWPATLVQPVGSPLSLECTVEGTSNPNLYWYRQAAGRGLQLLFYSVGIGQISSEVPQNLSASRPQDRQFILSSKKLLLSDSGFYLCAWNKGMNTEAFFGQGTRLTVV.

V and J are TRBV19 and TRBJ2-2, with D tentatively TRBD1 (6 bases). The CDR3 loop spans 14 amino acids. The V end was cut by 1 base, the J end by 4 bases, with 7 bases between. CDR1 is LNHDA, CDR2 SQIVND, per germline (reference sequence). The chain's CDR3 is CASSIVGGTGELFF. The CDR3 coding sequence is TGTGCCAGTAGTATAGTAGGGGGCACCGGGGAGCTGTTTTTT.

This rearrangement joins TRBV30 to TRBJ2-5; D gene ambiguous. Germline CDR1 and CDR2: GTSNPN and SVGIG (reference sequence). Trimming removed 3 bases from V and 4 bases from J, with 6 bases in between. This CDR3 contains 11 residues. CDR3 amino acids: CAWSSIETQYF. The CDR3 region has the DNA TGTGCCTGGAGCTCAATAGAGACCCAGTACTTC.

This clone occurred a few times. The chain recombines TRBV4-3 with TRBJ2-7; D is ambiguous. Germline V gene sequence: CDR1 LGHNA, CDR2 YSLEER. Trimming stripped 1 base from V and 3 bases from J, with 13 bases between. The CDR3 length is 15 residues. CDR3 protein: CASSQGLHSIYEQYF. The CDR3 DNA is TGCGCCAGCAGCCAAGGACTCCACTCCATCTACGAGCAGTACTTC.

The chain links TRBV5-1 to TRBJ2-7; 9 nucleotides agree with TRBD1. Germline V gives CDR1 SGHRS, CDR2 YFSETQ. The CDR3 spans 15 residues. With V trimmed by 4 bases and J by 5 bases, 10 bases remained unmatched. CDR3 DNA: TGCGCCAGCAGCACCTGGGACAGGGCGGTGGACGAGCAGTACTTC. Its translation: CASSTWDRAVDEQYF.

The chain joins TRBV30 to TRBJ1-2, with 7 bases that match TRBD1. V was pared by 5 bases and J by 8 bases, with 5 bases of the junction left unmatched. The CDR3 consists of 11 residues. Per germline, CDR1 GTSNPN and CDR2 SVGIG (reference sequence). The CDR3 nucleotides read TGTGCCTGGTCGTCAGGGGGAGGCTACACCTTC. Translating it yields CAWSSGGGYTF.

The V call is TRBV7-2, the J call TRBJ2-1; D ambiguous. CDR1 SGHTA and CDR2 FQGNSA come from the germline V gene. This CDR3 is built from 14 residues. Trimming cost V 6 bases and J 8 bases, with 17 bases left between them. Written as DNA, the CDR3 is TGTGCCAGCAGTCCCCCCGGAGCCTGGCATGAGCAGTTCTTC. Amino acid sequence: CASSPPGAWHEQFF.

The chain carries TRBV18 and TRBJ2-1, with D hard to call. Germline CDR1 is KGHSH and CDR2 is LQKENI. The CDR3 covers 15 residues. The V end lost 1 base, the J end lost 4 bases, and 11 bases lay between the germline ends. The CDR3 DNA follows: TGTGCCAGCTCACCACGAATCGTCGGTTACAATGAGCAGTTCTTC. It encodes CASSPRIVGYNEQFF.

This chain links TRBV10-3 with TRBJ2-7; D may be TRBD1 (5 bases). Germline V CDR1 and CDR2: ENHRY, SYGVKD. Trimming took off 0 bases at V and 6 bases at J, with 18 bases between the two ends. The CDR3 runs 16 residues. The CDR3 region is CAISESGGYGATEQYF. The CDR3 DNA is TGTGCCATCAGTGAGTCGGGTGGGTATGGGGCTACCGAGCAGTACTTC.

This clone was observed once. CDR3 in DNA: TGTGCCAGCAGACATCCAGGGCCGAGAAACACTGAAGCTTTCTTT. As protein: CASRHPGPRNTEAFF. The gene calls are TRBV6-4 and TRBJ1-1; D is perhaps TRBD1 (5 bases). Germline values: CDR1 MRHNA, CDR2 SNTAGT. Trimming cost V 6 bases and J 2 bases, with 16 bases left between them. This CDR3 has 15 amino acids.

The CDR3 nucleotides are TGTGCCAGTACAACAGGGGAATTCTCTGGAAACACCATATATTTT. Protein sequence: CASTTGEFSGNTIYF. The chain couples TRBV19 to TRBJ1-3, with TRBD1 matching 7 bases. The CDR3 spans 15 residues. The germline gives CDR1 LNHDA, CDR2 SQIVND (reference sequence). V dropped 7 bases and J dropped 0; count of bases not matched to a gene: 6. Based on the CDR3 plus reference TRBV19 and TRBJ1-3, the full variable domain is DGGITQSPKYLFRKEGQNVTLSCEQNLNHDAMYWYRQDPGQGLRLIYYSQIVNDFQKGDIAEGYSVSREKKESFPLTVTSAQKNPTAFYLCASTTGEFSGNTIYFGEGSWLTVV.

This chain joins TRBV5-4 and TRBJ1-2; the match to TRBD1 covers 7 bases. The germline gives CDR1 SGHNT, CDR2 YYREEE (reference sequence). The CDR3 runs to 13 residues. Germline trimming cut 2 bases from V and 3 bases from J; bases unmatched to any gene: 1. The CDR3 protein is CASSLGGDYGYTF. Here the CDR3 DNA reads TGTGCCAGCAGCTTAGGGGGCGACTATGGCTACACCTTC.

The chain joins TRBV11-3 to TRBJ1-4, with D unresolved. CDR1 is SGHNT and CDR2 is YENEEA in the germline V gene. V was cut by 5 bases and J by 5 bases, with 12 bases left in between. CDR3 length equals 14 residues. CDR3 nucleotides: TGTGCCAGCAGCCGACTCGGGAGCAATGAAAAACTGTTTTTT. Amino acids: CASSRLGSNEKLFF.

The rearrangement links TRBV9 to TRBJ1-1; D remains unclear. Germline assignment: CDR1 SGDLS and CDR2 YYNGEE. CDR3 length: 13 amino acids. Trimming took 1 base from V and 1 from J, leaving 5 bases between them. Written as DNA, the CDR3 is TGTGCCAGCAGCGTAACGGGGAACACTGAAGCTTTCTTT. Residues: CASSVTGNTEAFF.

This clone qualifies as medium-sized (0.01 to 0.1%). V is TRBV28 and J is TRBJ2-7; the D is unclear. This CDR3 contains 12 residues. V was cut by 1 base and J by 3 bases, with 4 bases left in between. The germline CDR1 and CDR2 sequences are MDHEN and SYDVKM. CDR3 DNA: TGTGCCAGCAGTTTATACCTCTACGAGCAGTACTTC. This translates into CASSLYLYEQYF.